These T cell receptor beta chains were read from a single sample in a study of T cells in Graves' hyperthyroidism and ophthalmopathy. From the multiplex PCR reads, TCRdb called clonotypes with MiXCR, one entry per CDR3 protein. The sample comprises 250,000 or so distinct CDR3 sequences, approximately 14% of which are singletons, and 30% rests with the top ten. Sequenced material: blood. These TCRs come from a woman aged 45-59 years with Graves' hyperthyroidism that later progressed to Graves' ophthalmopathy. The CDR3 runs from the conserved cysteine through the conserved F or W. The D gene is left open where the match is weak. Expanded clones are given a class, and other clones once, few, many or no size at all.

abundance: many
v_gene: TRBV20-1
j_gene: TRBJ1-5
d_gene: -
CDR3nt: TGCAGTGCTAGATCAGGGGGCAATCAGCCCCAGCATTTT
CDR3aa: CSARSGGNQPQHF

abundance: -
v_gene: TRBV24-1
j_gene: TRBJ2-3
d_gene: -
CDR3nt: TGTGCCACCCGACCGGGTCCAAACACAGATACGCAGTATTTT
CDR3aa: CATRPGPNTDTQYF

abundance: few
v_gene: TRBV28
j_gene: TRBJ1-2
d_gene: -
CDR3nt: TGTGCCAGCGCCGTCCCCGCGCAGTACACCGCTAACTATGGCTACACCTTC
CDR3aa: CASAVPAQYTANYGYTF

abundance: -
v_gene: TRBV18
j_gene: TRBJ1-5
d_gene: -
CDR3nt: TGTGCCAGCTCACCTGAGAGGCCCGGTCAGCCCCAGCATTTT
CDR3aa: CASSPERPGQPQHF

abundance: few
v_gene: TRBV18
j_gene: TRBJ1-4
d_gene: -
CDR3nt: TGTGCCAGCTCCCCGAGGGACGGGGGCGGTGAAAAACTGTTTTTT
CDR3aa: CASSPRDGGGEKLFF

abundance: many
v_gene: TRBV7-8
j_gene: TRBJ2-2
d_gene: TRBD1
CDR3nt: TGTGCCAGCAGCCCTCGGACAGGGGAGACCGGGGAGCTGTTTTTT
CDR3aa: CASSPRTGETGELFF

abundance: many
v_gene: TRBV3-1
j_gene: TRBJ2-3
d_gene: -
CDR3nt: TGTGCCAGCAGCCAGTCCCCCCGCACGCGATACACAGATACGCAGTATTTT
CDR3aa: CASSQSPRTRYTDTQYF

abundance: many
v_gene: TRBV12-3/TRBV12-4
j_gene: TRBJ2-3
d_gene: TRBD1
CDR3nt: TGTGCCAGCAGTGCTGGACAGGGTGTGGATACGCAGTATTTT
CDR3aa: CASSAGQGVDTQYF

abundance: few
v_gene: TRBV27
j_gene: TRBJ2-5
d_gene: -
CDR3nt: TGTGCCAGCAGTTTATGGGCTCAAGAGACCCAGTACTTC
CDR3aa: CASSLWAQETQYF

abundance: many
v_gene: TRBV6-1
j_gene: TRBJ2-7
d_gene: TRBD2
CDR3nt: TGTGCCAGCAGTGGAGAGACTAGCGGGAGGCGCTACGAGCAGTACTTC
CDR3aa: CASSGETSGRRYEQYF

abundance: few
v_gene: TRBV6-1
j_gene: TRBJ1-6
d_gene: TRBD1
CDR3nt: TGTGCCAGCAGCCTCAGGGGGCGCCTCACCTATAATTCACCCCTCCACTTT
CDR3aa: CASSLRGRLTYNSPLHF

abundance: many
v_gene: TRBV20-1
j_gene: TRBJ2-5
d_gene: TRBD1
CDR3nt: TGCAGTGCTAGAGTTGCCAGGGGGCGGCGCGAGACCCAGTACTTC
CDR3aa: CSARVARGRRETQYF

abundance: many
v_gene: TRBV12-3/TRBV12-4
j_gene: TRBJ2-1
d_gene: TRBD2
CDR3nt: TGTGCCAGCAGTTTAGATCCTAGCGGGGCGTTCAATGAGCAGTTCTTC
CDR3aa: CASSLDPSGAFNEQFF

abundance: few
v_gene: TRBV19
j_gene: TRBJ2-3
d_gene: -
CDR3nt: TGTGCCAGTGGTGGGGGATTCACAGATACGCAGTATTTT
CDR3aa: CASGGGFTDTQYF

abundance: -
v_gene: TRBV28
j_gene: TRBJ1-4
d_gene: TRBD1
CDR3nt: TGTGCCAGCAGTTTATCACAGGGGGAAGGAAAACTGTTTTTT
CDR3aa: CASSLSQGEGKLFF

abundance: many
v_gene: TRBV11-2
j_gene: TRBJ2-1
d_gene: -
CDR3nt: TGTGCCAGCAGTAAAACTAGACGGTCCTACAATGAGCAGTTCTTC
CDR3aa: CASSKTRRSYNEQFF

abundance: many
v_gene: TRBV29-1
j_gene: TRBJ2-7
d_gene: -
CDR3nt: TGCAGCGTCGGCTTTAAGGGATCCTACGAGCAGTACTTC
CDR3aa: CSVGFKGSYEQYF

abundance: -
v_gene: TRBV27
j_gene: TRBJ2-3
d_gene: TRBD2
CDR3nt: TGTGCCAGCAGTTCACGGACTAGCGGGAGGACTAGCACAGATACGCAGTATTTT
CDR3aa: CASSSRTSGRTSTDTQYF

abundance: few
v_gene: TRBV9
j_gene: TRBJ1-2
d_gene: -
CDR3nt: TGTGCCAGCAGCGTAGGGGGAGAGCCACTCTATGGCTACACCTTC
CDR3aa: CASSVGGEPLYGYTF

abundance: many
v_gene: TRBV29-1
j_gene: TRBJ2-5
d_gene: TRBD2
CDR3nt: TGCAGCGTTGGGGCTAGCGGGAGAGAGCAAGAGACCCAGTACTTC
CDR3aa: CSVGASGREQETQYF

abundance: -
v_gene: TRBV28
j_gene: TRBJ2-1
d_gene: TRBD2
CDR3nt: TGTGCTAGCAGTTCCCGGACTAGCGGGAGTGAGCAGTTCTTC
CDR3aa: CASSSRTSGSEQFF

abundance: many
v_gene: TRBV12-3/TRBV12-4
j_gene: TRBJ1-1
d_gene: -
CDR3nt: TGTGCCAGCAGTTTCAGTCAGTCCACTGAAGCTTTCTTT
CDR3aa: CASSFSQSTEAFF

abundance: few
v_gene: TRBV5-1
j_gene: TRBJ2-5
d_gene: -
CDR3nt: TGCGCCAGCAGCTTTGTAGCGGAACAGGAGACCCAGTACTTC
CDR3aa: CASSFVAEQETQYF

abundance: many
v_gene: TRBV6-1
j_gene: TRBJ1-2
d_gene: -
CDR3nt: TGTGCCAGTGGAGGGAACCGCAACTATGGCTACACCTTC
CDR3aa: CASGGNRNYGYTF

abundance: many
v_gene: TRBV20-1
j_gene: TRBJ2-1
d_gene: -
CDR3nt: TGCAGTGGACCCGGGGAGGTCGTCTACAATGAGCAGTTCTTC
CDR3aa: CSGPGEVVYNEQFF

abundance: -
v_gene: TRBV2
j_gene: TRBJ2-1
d_gene: -
CDR3nt: TGTGCCAGCAGTGAACCCACAGCCAGCTCCTACAATGAGCAGTTCTTC
CDR3aa: CASSEPTASSYNEQFF

abundance: many
v_gene: TRBV18
j_gene: TRBJ2-3
d_gene: -
CDR3nt: TGTGCCAGCTCACCATACGAGGAAGATACGCAGTATTTT
CDR3aa: CASSPYEEDTQYF

abundance: many
v_gene: TRBV2
j_gene: TRBJ2-2
d_gene: -
CDR3nt: TGTGCCAGCAGTGATTCGAGTAGGAGAACCGGGGAGCTGTTTTTT
CDR3aa: CASSDSSRRTGELFF

abundance: -
v_gene: TRBV12-3/TRBV12-4
j_gene: TRBJ2-7
d_gene: TRBD1
CDR3nt: TGTGCCAGCAGCCCTAGCCGGGACAGCGGCACCTACGAGCAGTACTTC
CDR3aa: CASSPSRDSGTYEQYF

abundance: -
v_gene: TRBV20-1
j_gene: TRBJ2-3
d_gene: -
CDR3nt: TGCAGTGCCCCGAAGCTGTCCCGGTTGAATACGCAGTATTTT
CDR3aa: CSAPKLSRLNTQYF

abundance: many
v_gene: TRBV11-2
j_gene: TRBJ2-3
d_gene: -
CDR3nt: TGTGCCAGCAGCTTAGATAAATGGGTTTTAGATACGCAGTATTTT
CDR3aa: CASSLDKWVLDTQYF

abundance: few
v_gene: TRBV6-1
j_gene: TRBJ2-7
d_gene: -
CDR3nt: TGTGCCAGCCCCGGACTCTACGACTCCTACGAGCAGTACTTC
CDR3aa: CASPGLYDSYEQYF

abundance: -
v_gene: TRBV27
j_gene: TRBJ2-1
d_gene: -
CDR3nt: TGTGCCGCTATAAGCTCCTACAATGAGCAGTTCTTC
CDR3aa: CAAISSYNEQFF

abundance: -
v_gene: TRBV30
j_gene: TRBJ1-5
d_gene: -
CDR3nt: TGTGCCTGGACCAGTGGGAATAGCAATCAGCCCCAGCATTTT
CDR3aa: CAWTSGNSNQPQHF

abundance: few
v_gene: TRBV9
j_gene: TRBJ2-6
d_gene: -
CDR3nt: TGTGCCAGCAGCGTCCCCCCGGGGGGGGCCAACGTCCTGACTTTC
CDR3aa: CASSVPPGGANVLTF

abundance: many
v_gene: TRBV20-1
j_gene: TRBJ2-1
d_gene: -
CDR3nt: TGCAGTGCGAGCCGGGAATTGGGAAATGAGCAGTTCTTC
CDR3aa: CSASRELGNEQFF

abundance: -
v_gene: TRBV6-5
j_gene: TRBJ1-1
d_gene: -
CDR3nt: TGTGCCAGCAGTTACGCCGCGGATATGAACACTGAAGCTTTCTTT
CDR3aa: CASSYAADMNTEAFF

abundance: many
v_gene: TRBV20-1
j_gene: TRBJ2-2
d_gene: -
CDR3nt: TGCAGTGCTAAACAGGGCACCGGGGAGCTGTTTTTT
CDR3aa: CSAKQGTGELFF

abundance: -
v_gene: TRBV6-2/TRBV6-3
j_gene: TRBJ2-7
d_gene: TRBD2
CDR3nt: TGTGCCAGCAGCCCAGGACTCTTGGGGGGGGGCGAGCAGTACTTC
CDR3aa: CASSPGLLGGGEQYF

abundance: few
v_gene: TRBV5-4
j_gene: TRBJ1-6
d_gene: -
CDR3nt: TGTGCCAGCAGCTTAACCGAACAGTTAGAGTCACCCCTCCACTTT
CDR3aa: CASSLTEQLESPLHF

abundance: many
v_gene: TRBV3-1
j_gene: TRBJ2-3
d_gene: TRBD1
CDR3nt: TGTGCCAGCAGCCCCGGGACAGGGACCTTGTTATTGGCGCAGTATTTT
CDR3aa: CASSPGTGTLLLAQYF

abundance: once
v_gene: TRBV20-1
j_gene: TRBJ2-3
d_gene: TRBD2
CDR3nt: TGCAGTGCCCCCCCCGCTAGCGGGAGCCCAGATACGCAGTATTTT
CDR3aa: CSAPPASGSPDTQYF

abundance: -
v_gene: TRBV2
j_gene: TRBJ1-4
d_gene: -
CDR3nt: TGTGCCAGCAGTGAGGACAGTCACAATGAAAAACTGTTTTTT
CDR3aa: CASSEDSHNEKLFF

abundance: few
v_gene: TRBV19
j_gene: TRBJ1-5
d_gene: -
CDR3nt: TGTGCCAGTGGAAGGGTTACCAATCAGCCCCAGCATTTT
CDR3aa: CASGRVTNQPQHF

abundance: few
v_gene: TRBV6-1
j_gene: TRBJ2-7
d_gene: -
CDR3nt: TGTGCCACCTCGGCCGTTTACGAGCAGTACTTC
CDR3aa: CATSAVYEQYF

abundance: many
v_gene: TRBV11-2
j_gene: TRBJ2-3
d_gene: TRBD1
CDR3nt: TGTGCCAGCAGTAGCGCGCTAGACAGGGCCGCACGGGGTACGCAGTATTTT
CDR3aa: CASSSALDRAARGTQYF

abundance: many
v_gene: TRBV2
j_gene: TRBJ1-5
d_gene: -
CDR3nt: TGTGCCAGCAGTGTCTCGGACGGTCAGCCCCAGCATTTT
CDR3aa: CASSVSDGQPQHF

abundance: -
v_gene: TRBV5-1
j_gene: TRBJ2-5
d_gene: -
CDR3nt: TGCGCCAGCAGCCGAAGCTTGGGGGAGACCCAGTACTTC
CDR3aa: CASSRSLGETQYF

abundance: -
v_gene: TRBV9
j_gene: TRBJ1-1
d_gene: TRBD1
CDR3nt: TGTGCCAGCAGCGTGGGACAGGTGAACACTGAAGCTTTCTTT
CDR3aa: CASSVGQVNTEAFF

abundance: many
v_gene: TRBV7-8
j_gene: TRBJ2-3
d_gene: -
CDR3nt: TGTGCCAGCAGCTTATTGCTAGCGTTCACAGATACGCAGTATTTT
CDR3aa: CASSLLLAFTDTQYF